One and the same sample provided the 2 T cell receptor beta chains below, sequenced in a study of cytomegalovirus exposure and HLA in healthy donors (TCRdb year 2017). Library prep was done by the immunoSEQ multiplex PCR assay. The source is immuneACCESS, and TCRdb retained only in-frame sequences with V and J called. Part of the clones is not carried over; for the studies checked, unresolved V genes explain less than half of this, and the remainder is unexplained. Across this sample there are 220,000 or so clones, with 75% to 90% seen only once. Roughly 5.5% of the sample comes from the top ten. Sequenced sample: PBMCs. The receptors derive from a woman younger than 35 in good health and CMV-seronegative.

The V gene is TRBV2, the J gene TRBJ1-5, with TRBD1 matching 10 bases. CDR1 is SNHLY, CDR2 FYNNEI, per germline. There are 16 residues in the CDR3. Trimming cost V 1 base and J 4 bases; bases outside gene matches: 4. The CDR3 sequence is CASSEEGQGRNQPQHF. The DNA of the CDR3 is TGTGCCAGCAGTGAAGAGGGACAGGGGAGGAATCAGCCCCAGCATTTT.

The V call is TRBV5-4, the J call TRBJ1-1; D unresolved. CDR3 length: 15 residues. Trimming pared 4 bases from V and 0 bases from J, leaving 13 bases between. The germline V gene has CDR1 SGHNT and CDR2 YYREEE (reference sequence). The CDR3 DNA follows: TGTGCCAGCAGCCCCCGGGAAGCTCTGAACACTGAAGCTTTCTTT. Translation gives CASSPREALNTEAFF.